There are a few counts of the clone carrying this T cell receptor beta chain. Germline CDR1 is SEHNR and CDR2 is FQNEAQ (reference sequence). The CDR3 spans 15 residues. The entry originates in a study of blood T cells in healthy people across ages. The authors ran a second PCR of roughly 7 to 11 cycles using a sample-barcoded 5' primer and a J-beta primer mix. TCRdb reprocessed the 5' RACE reads via MiXCR and lists one record per CDR3 protein. Of approximately 490,000 distinct CDR3 sequences in the sample, around 24% were seen once. These same data were also listed under a study on T cells of mothers and their children.

Input material: blood. This TCR was sampled from a boy aged 5-17 years in good health. V is TRBV7-9 and J is TRBJ2-1, with unresolved D. The end of the DNA fits TRBJ2-7 better, so the J call may be wrong. The CDR3: CASSLATTSSYEQYF. CDR3 DNA sequence: TGTGCCAGCAGCTTAGCAACGACGTCCTCCTACGAGCAGTACTTC.